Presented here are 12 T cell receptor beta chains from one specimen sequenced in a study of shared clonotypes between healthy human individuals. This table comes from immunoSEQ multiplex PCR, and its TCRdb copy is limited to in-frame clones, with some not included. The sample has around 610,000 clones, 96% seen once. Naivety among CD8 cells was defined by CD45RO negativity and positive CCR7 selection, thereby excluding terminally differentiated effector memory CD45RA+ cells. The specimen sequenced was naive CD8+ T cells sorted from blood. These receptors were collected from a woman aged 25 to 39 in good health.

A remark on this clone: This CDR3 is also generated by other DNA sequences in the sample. CDR3 sequence: CASSLGRGYEQYF. The CDR3 DNA is TGTGCCAGCAGTCTGGGGAGGGGCTACGAGCAGTACTTC. The V gene is TRBV27, the J gene TRBJ2-7, with 7 positions matching TRBD2. CDR3 size: 13 residues. CDR1 is MNHEY and CDR2 is SMNVEV in the germline V gene (reference sequence). Trimming cost V 5 bases and J 3 bases; bases outside gene matches: 4.

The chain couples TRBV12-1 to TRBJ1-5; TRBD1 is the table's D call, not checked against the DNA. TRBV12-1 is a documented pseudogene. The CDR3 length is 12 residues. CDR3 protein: CASGQPNQPQHF. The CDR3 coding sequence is TGTGCCAGTGGACAGCCGAATCAGCCCCAGCATTTT.

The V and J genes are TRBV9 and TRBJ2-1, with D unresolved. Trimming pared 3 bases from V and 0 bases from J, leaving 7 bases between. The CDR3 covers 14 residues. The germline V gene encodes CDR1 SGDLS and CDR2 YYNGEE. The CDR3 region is CASSGGSSYNEQFF. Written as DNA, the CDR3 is TGTGCCAGCAGCGGGGGTTCCTCCTACAATGAGCAGTTCTTC.

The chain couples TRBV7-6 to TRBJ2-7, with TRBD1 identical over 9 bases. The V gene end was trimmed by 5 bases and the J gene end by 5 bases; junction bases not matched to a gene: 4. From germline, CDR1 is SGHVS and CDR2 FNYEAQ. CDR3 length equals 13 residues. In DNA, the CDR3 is TGTGCCAGCAGCGGGGACAGGGTAAACGAGCAGTACTTC. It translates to CASSGDRVNEQYF.

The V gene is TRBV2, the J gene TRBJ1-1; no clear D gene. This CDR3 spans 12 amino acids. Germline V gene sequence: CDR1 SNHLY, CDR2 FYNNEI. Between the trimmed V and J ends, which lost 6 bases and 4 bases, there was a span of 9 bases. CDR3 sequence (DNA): TGTGCCAGCAGATTGTGGGTCACTGAAGCTTTCTTT. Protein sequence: CASRLWVTEAFF.

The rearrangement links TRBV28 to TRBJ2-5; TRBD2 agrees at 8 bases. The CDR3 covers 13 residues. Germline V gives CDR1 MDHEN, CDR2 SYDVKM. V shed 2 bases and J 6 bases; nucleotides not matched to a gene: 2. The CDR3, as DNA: TGTGCCAGCAGTTTAGCGGGGGGTCAGACCCAGTACTTC. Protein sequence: CASSLAGGQTQYF.

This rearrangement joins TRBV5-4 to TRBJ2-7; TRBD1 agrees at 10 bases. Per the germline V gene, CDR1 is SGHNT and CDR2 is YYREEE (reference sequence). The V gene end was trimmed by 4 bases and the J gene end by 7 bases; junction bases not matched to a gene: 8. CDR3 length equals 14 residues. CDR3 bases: TGTGCCAGCAGCGCGGGACAGGGGTACAGGGAGCAGTACTTC. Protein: CASSAGQGYREQYF.

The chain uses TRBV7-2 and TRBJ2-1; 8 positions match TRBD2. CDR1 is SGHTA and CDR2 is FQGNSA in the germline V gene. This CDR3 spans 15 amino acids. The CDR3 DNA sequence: TGTTGGGCAGCCTCAACTAGCGGACCCTACAATGAGCAGTTCTTC. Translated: CWAASTSGPYNEQFF.

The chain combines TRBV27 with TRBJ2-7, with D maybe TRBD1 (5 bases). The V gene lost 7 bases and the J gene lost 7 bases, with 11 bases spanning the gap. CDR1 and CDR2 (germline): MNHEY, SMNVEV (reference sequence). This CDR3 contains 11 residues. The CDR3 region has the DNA TGTGCCAGCACCGATACAGGAGAGCAGTACTTC. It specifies CASTDTGEQYF.

In DNA form, the CDR3 reads TGTGCCAGCAGTCCTCGCCTAGCGGGAGCAGATACGCAGTATTTT. Its translation: CASSPRLAGADTQYF. The chain joins TRBV28 to TRBJ2-3; 10 bases agree with TRBD2. There are 15 residues in the CDR3. Per the germline V gene, CDR1 is MDHEN and CDR2 is SYDVKM. The V gene end was trimmed by 5 bases and the J gene end by 4 bases; junction bases not matched to a gene: 6.

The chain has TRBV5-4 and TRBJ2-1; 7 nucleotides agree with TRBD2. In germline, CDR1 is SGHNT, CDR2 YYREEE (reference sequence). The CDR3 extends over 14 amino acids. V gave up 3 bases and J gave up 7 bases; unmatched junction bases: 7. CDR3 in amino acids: CASSYGGSGNEQFF. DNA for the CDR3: TGTGCCAGCAGCTACGGCGGGAGCGGAAATGAGCAGTTCTTC.

Here the CDR3 DNA reads TGTGCCAGTAGTATTGCCTCTGGGGGACATGGGGCCTACGAGCAGTACTTC. Translating gives CASSIASGGHGAYEQYF. The rearrangement uses TRBV19 and TRBJ2-7, with a possible D match to TRBD1 (6 bases). The CDR3 length is 17 residues. V lost 3 bases and J lost 2, with 20 bases in between. CDR1 LNHDA and CDR2 SQIVND come from the germline V gene (reference sequence). Full variable domain (missing parts from reference TRBV19 and TRBJ2-7): DGGITQSPKYLFRKEGQNVTLSCEQNLNHDAMYWYRQDPGQGLRLIYYSQIVNDFQKGDIAEGYSVSREKKESFPLTVTSAQKNPTAFYLCASSIASGGHGAYEQYFGPGTRLTVT.